The 21 T cell receptor beta chains listed next were all sequenced from one sample in a study of T-cell memory formation after mild COVID-19. TCRdb fed the 5' RACE reads into MiXCR, producing one record per CDR3 protein. The profile shows some 350,000 distinct CDR3 sequences, around a sixth of them singletons. The sequenced sample consisted of PBMCs or a T cell subset sorted from them (not recorded which). These TCRs come from a man younger than 35 who had mild COVID-19 (a few samples of this study predate the infection). Cell type and time point are not known.

This clonotype occurred a few times. The chain links TRBV9 to TRBJ2-7; 7 nucleotides match TRBD1. The germline CDR1 and CDR2 sequences are SGDLS and YYNGEE. The CDR3 totals 15 residues. V trimming: 0 bases; J trimming: 6 bases; junction bases outside the gene matches: 9. CDR3 sequence: CASSVAGDSSFEQYF. CDR3 bases: TGTGCCAGCAGCGTAGCCGGGGACAGTTCTTTCGAGCAGTACTTC.

The J gene is TRBJ1-1, the V gene TRBV2, with 10 nucleotides matching TRBD1. The CDR3 length is 15 residues. Trimming took 4 bases from V and 4 from J; bases not matched to a gene: 6. Germline V gene sequence: CDR1 SNHLY, CDR2 FYNNEI. In DNA, the CDR3 is TGTGCCAGCAGTGGAGGGACAGGGGCTCCCACTGAAGCTTTCTTT. Its translation is CASSGGTGAPTEAFF.

This chain links TRBV2 with TRBJ2-7; unclear D gene. There are 12 residues in the CDR3. Germline lookup yields CDR1 SNHLY and CDR2 FYNNEI. Trimming pared 9 bases from V and 0 bases from J, leaving 9 bases between. Here the CDR3 DNA reads TGTGCCAGTAACAAGGGCTCCTACGAGCAGTACGTC. Translation: CASNKGSYEQYV.

This sequence joins TRBV4-3 and TRBJ2-2; weak D call: TRBD2 (6 bases). The V end was cut by 6 bases, the J end by 3 bases, with 17 bases between. Per the germline V gene, CDR1 is LGHNA and CDR2 is YSLEER. There are 16 residues in the CDR3. CDR3 in amino acids: CASSLSTGLYTGELFF. The CDR3 DNA reads as TGCGCCAGCAGTCTTTCAACGGGACTCTACACCGGGGAGCTGTTTTTT.

This clonotype was seen a few times. The V call is TRBV28, the J call TRBJ2-3; D assignment may be TRBD1 or TRBD2 (5 bases each). Germline V gene data show CDR1 as MDHEN and CDR2 as SYDVKM. Trimming removed 7 bases at V and 2 bases at J, with 16 bases between. The CDR3 totals 15 residues. The CDR3 spells CASKGTLFTTDTQYF. The CDR3 DNA reads as TGTGCCAGCAAAGGGACCCTTTTCACCACAGATACGCAGTATTTT.

This clonotype was recorded a few times. This chain uses TRBV4-3 with TRBJ2-3, with 10 nucleotides matching TRBD2. This CDR3 contains 18 residues. The V gene end was trimmed by 1 base and the J gene end by 2 bases; junction bases not matched to a gene: 9. Looked up from germline, CDR1 is LGHNA and CDR2 is YSLEER. CDR3 nucleotides: TGCGCCAGCAGCCAAGTTTGGCAGCGGGGGGGTTACACAGATACGCAGTATTTT. This encodes CASSQVWQRGGYTDTQYF.

This chain joins TRBV7-3 and TRBJ2-3; the D gene is possibly TRBD2 (7 bases). The CDR3 is 12 amino acids. CDR1 is SGHTA, CDR2 FQGTGA, per germline. Trimming pared 2 bases from V and 10 bases from J, leaving 10 bases between. In nucleotides, the CDR3 is TGTGCCAGCAGCTTATTGGGGGGGCCGCAGTATTTT. Translation: CASSLLGGPQYF.

This clonotype occurred a few times. The V gene is TRBV28, the J gene TRBJ1-6; D gene unclear. The V gene lost 1 base and the J gene lost 9 bases, with 7 bases spanning the gap. The CDR3 loop spans 13 amino acids. Germline V lookup: CDR1 MDHEN, CDR2 SYDVKM. The CDR3 nucleotides are TGTGCCAGCAGTTTATTGGAAACTTCACCCCTCCACTTT. Protein: CASSLLETSPLHF.

The rearrangement uses TRBV12-3 or TRBV12-4 and TRBJ2-7; tentatively, D is TRBD2 (7 bases). V was shortened by 7 bases and J by 5 bases, with 18 bases between the two germline ends. CDR3 length: 14 amino acids. In DNA, the CDR3 is TGTGCCAGCAAATTGGGGGGGGCTCCCGACGAGCAGTACTTC. Protein sequence: CASKLGGAPDEQYF.

This clonotype showed up many times. The J gene is TRBJ2-5, the V gene TRBV6-5; D may correspond to TRBD1 or TRBD2 (5 bases each). The CDR3 length is 13 residues. The germline V gene has CDR1 MNHEY and CDR2 SVGAGI. V gave up 7 bases and J gave up 2 bases, with 11 bases separating them. The CDR3 sequence is CASTRGEQETQYF. As DNA, the CDR3 is TGTGCCAGCACCCGAGGGGAGCAAGAGACCCAGTACTTC.

The chain joins TRBV11-2 to TRBJ2-5; 14 nucleotides align to TRBD2. The CDR3 length is 18 residues. V dropped 5 bases and J dropped 0; count of bases not matched to a gene: 8. Germline V lookup: CDR1 SGHAT, CDR2 FQNNGV. The CDR3 sequence is CASSTWTSGGPYQETQYF. In DNA form, the CDR3 reads TGTGCCAGCAGCACCTGGACTAGCGGGGGGCCTTACCAAGAGACCCAGTACTTC.

This clonotype was seen a few times. This chain uses TRBV4-2 with TRBJ1-5; D remains ambiguous. This CDR3 is 15 amino acids long. The V gene lost 4 bases and the J gene lost 0 bases, with 10 bases spanning the gap. Germline CDR1 and CDR2: LGHNA and YNFKEQ. The CDR3 DNA reads TGTGCCAGCAGCCCCAAGGGATATAGCAATCAGCCCCAGCATTTT. This translates into CASSPKGYSNQPQHF.

This clonotype was counted at least ten times. The chain links TRBV10-3 to TRBJ2-2; D call uncertain. V was pared by 2 bases and J by 6 bases, with 19 bases between. The CDR3 contains 17 residues. The germline V gene encodes CDR1 ENHRY and CDR2 SYGVKD. The CDR3 region is CAISEPERMTDSGELFF. The CDR3 DNA is TGTGCCATCAGTGAGCCTGAGAGGATGACGGATTCCGGGGAGCTGTTTTTT.

This clonotype was detected only a few times. This chain's CDR3 is CASSLVRDSPLHF. CDR3 DNA sequence: TGTGCCAGCAGTTTAGTCAGGGATTCACCCCTCCACTTT. The V call is TRBV28, the J call TRBJ1-6; D perhaps matches TRBD1 (5 bases). V was trimmed by 2 bases and J by 8 bases, leaving 7 bases between them. Germline V CDR1 and CDR2: MDHEN, SYDVKM. The CDR3 runs to 13 residues.

This chain uses TRBV27 with TRBJ2-7; the match to TRBD1 covers 12 bases. Germline assignment: CDR1 MNHEY and CDR2 SMNVEV (reference sequence). With V trimmed by 6 bases and J by 6 bases, 6 bases remained unmatched. The CDR3 is 14 residues long. CDR3 bases: TGTGCCAGCAGGGGGACAGGGGGCTCAGGCGAGCAGTACTTC. This sequence encodes CASRGTGGSGEQYF.

The J gene is TRBJ1-1, the V gene TRBV5-1; D gene uncertain. CDR1 is SGHRS and CDR2 is YFSETQ in the germline V gene. The V end lost 2 bases, the J end lost 4 bases, and 9 bases lay between the germline ends. The CDR3 has 13 amino acids. CDR3 sequence (DNA): TGCGCCAGCAGCTTTGGGGAAGCCACTGAAGCTTTCTTT. Translation gives CASSFGEATEAFF.

This clonotype turned up a few times. The CDR3 nucleotides read TGTGCCAGCAGCTCACAACAGGGACGGGGCTATGGCTACACCTTC. This codes for CASSSQQGRGYGYTF. The rearrangement uses TRBV7-2 and TRBJ1-2, with a possible D match to TRBD1 (6 bases). CDR1 and CDR2 from the germline V gene are SGHTA and FQGNSA. CDR3 length equals 15 residues. The ends were cut back, 4 bases at V and 4 bases at J, with 16 bases in the middle.

The chain uses TRBV5-1 and TRBJ1-1; D uncertain. V lost 0 bases and J lost 7, with 7 bases in between. The CDR3 runs to 12 residues. Germline CDR1 and CDR2: SGHRS and YFSETQ. The CDR3 protein is CASSLGEGEAFF. The CDR3 coding sequence is TGCGCCAGCAGCTTGGGCGAGGGTGAAGCTTTCTTT.

Details on this clonotype: The limits of the CDR3 on the DNA are not certain, so only TCRdb's listed CDR3 is given. V is TRBV7-5 and J is TRBJ2-7; the tabulated D call, TRBD1, remains unverified against the DNA. TRBV7-5 is a pseudogene locus. Both ends counted, the CDR3 spans 16 residues. The CDR3 spells CISVPEAVQGSYEQYV.

This chain uses TRBV6-5 with TRBJ1-1, with D hard to call. Germline V gene lookup returns CDR1 MNHEY and CDR2 SVGAGI. This CDR3 has 16 amino acids. V gave up 0 bases and J gave up 1 base, with 12 bases separating them. CDR3 sequence (DNA): TGTGCCAGCAGTTACTCGATCGATGGAGGGAACACTGAAGCTTTCTTT. Protein: CASSYSIDGGNTEAFF.

This clonotype occurred a few times. The chain has TRBV12-3 or TRBV12-4 and TRBJ1-1; D gene unclear. Trimming cost V 2 bases and J 4 bases, with 8 bases left between them. The CDR3 has 13 amino acids. DNA of the CDR3: TGTGCCAGCAGTTTATTAAGGATCACTGAAGCTTTCTTT. This codes for CASSLLRITEAFF.